The 5 T cell receptor beta chains in this list originate from one sample, sequenced in a study of cytomegalovirus exposure and HLA in healthy donors. Primers: 60 Vbeta forward and 13 Jbeta reverse. Method: immunoSEQ multiplex PCR; TCRdb's copy keeps in-frame clones and lacks some. The repertoire includes under 200,000 clones, around 84% of them detected once, and 3.1% sits in the top ten. The specimen was PBMCs. All receptors come from a woman between 40 and 50 years old in good health and CMV-seronegative.

The chain links TRBV14 to TRBJ2-7; TRBD1 might be the D (6 bases). The CDR3 is made up of 14 amino acids. Between the trimmed V and J ends, which lost 2 bases and 2 bases, there was a span of 10 bases. The V gene's germline CDR1 is SGHDN and CDR2 FVKESK. Here the CDR3 DNA reads TGTGCCAGCAGCCAAAACAGGGTGGCCTACGAGCAGTACTTC. The encoded protein is CASSQNRVAYEQYF.

Judged by abundance, this clone is medium-sized (0.01 to 0.1%). The gene calls are TRBV28 and TRBJ2-3, with a weak D call TRBD1 (5 bases). Per germline, CDR1 MDHEN and CDR2 SYDVKM. The CDR3 extends over 16 amino acids. The germline V and J ends were trimmed by 3 bases and 3 bases, with 16 bases remaining between them. The CDR3 region is CASSFTPKQVTDTQYF. The CDR3 region has the DNA TGTGCCAGCAGTTTTACCCCGAAACAGGTAACAGATACGCAGTATTTT.

The gene calls are TRBV2 and TRBJ2-7; D not certain. The V end lost 1 base, the J end lost 4 bases, and 14 bases lay between the germline ends. Germline CDR1 and CDR2: SNHLY and FYNNEI. The CDR3 contains 15 residues. CDR3: CASSEGRRFFYEQYF. In DNA form, the CDR3 reads TGTGCCAGCAGTGAAGGAAGGCGGTTTTTTTACGAGCAGTACTTC.

This clone has just a few counts. The chain has TRBV9 and TRBJ1-1, with D tentatively TRBD1 (5 bases). Germline CDR1 and CDR2: SGDLS and YYNGEE. V lost 3 bases to trimming and J lost 1 base, with 13 bases between them. There are 15 residues in the CDR3. As DNA, the CDR3 is TGTGCCAGCAGCGGCCAAGGGGCTCCGAACACTGAAGCTTTCTTT. Amino acids: CASSGQGAPNTEAFF. The full variable domain, its missing parts supplied by reference TRBV9 and TRBJ1-1, is DSGVTQTPKHLITATGQRVTLRCSPRSGDLSVYWYQQSLDQGLQFLIQYYNGEERAKGNILERFSAQQFPDLHSELNLSSLELGDSALYFCASSGQGAPNTEAFFGQGTRLTVV.

The V call is TRBV6-4, the J call TRBJ2-2; TRBD2 matches 9 bases. The CDR3 length is 15 residues. Trimming at V came to 6 bases and at J to 2 bases, leaving 4 bases not matched to a gene. Germline V gene sequence: CDR1 MRHNA, CDR2 SNTAGT. The CDR3 bases are TGTGCCAGCAGAAGACTAGCGGTCAACACCGGGGAGCTGTTTTTT. This encodes CASRRLAVNTGELFF.